The rows below give T cell receptor beta chains drawn from one sample of a study of T-cell reconstitution after alpha-beta-depleted transplantation in children. TCRdb itself ran the PCR reads through MiXCR, one entry per CDR3 protein. The table records around 450,000 distinct CDR3 sequences, roughly a tenth of them present only once. The material was PBMCs, obtained before TCRalphabeta/CD19-depleted stem cell transplant. The receptors derive from a child between 2 and 9 years old with inherited bone marrow failure, due to receive a stem cell transplant. Both conserved end residues are part of each CDR3. The D gene is left open where the match is weak. The listing skips clone size in some rows; elsewhere it reads once, few, many or a size class.

clone_size,j_call,v_call,d_call,cdr3_nt,cdr3_aa
many,TRBJ2-1,TRBV7-8,TRBD1,TGTGCCAGCAGCCCCTGGGGACAGTACAATGAGCAGTTCTTC,CASSPWGQYNEQFF
few,TRBJ2-1,TRBV20-1,TRBD1,TGCAGTGCTAGTGCCCTGAAGGGACAGGGGACGAATGAGCAGTTCTTC,CSASALKGQGTNEQFF
many,TRBJ2-7,TRBV20-1,.,TGCAGTGCTAGAGTAGGGGGAGACTACGAGCAGTACTTC,CSARVGGDYEQYF
many,TRBJ2-2,TRBV5-4,.,TGTGCCAGCAGCTTGGTAGGGGGGAGTGCCACCGGGGAGCTGTTTTTT,CASSLVGGSATGELFF
.,TRBJ2-2,TRBV30,TRBD2,TGTGCCTGGAGTAGTAAGCGGGAGTGGAACACCGGGGAGCTGTTTTTT,CAWSSKREWNTGELFF
.,TRBJ1-5,TRBV28,.,TGTGCCAGCACCCCGGGGGGAGGTAGCAATCAGCCCCAGCATTTT,CASTPGGGSNQPQHF
few,TRBJ2-1,TRBV7-2,.,TGTGCCAGCAGCACTCTCAACACGGTCACCTACAATGAGCAGTTCTTC,CASSTLNTVTYNEQFF
many,TRBJ2-2,TRBV15,.,TGTGCCACCAGCAGAGATGAGGACGGGCCCACCGGGGAGCTGTTTTTT,CATSRDEDGPTGELFF
many,TRBJ1-5,TRBV27,.,TGTGCCAGCAGTACCAGGGGAAGCAATCAGCCCCAGCATTTT,CASSTRGSNQPQHF
few,TRBJ1-5,TRBV12-3/TRBV12-4,.,TGTGCCAGCAGTCCCGAGAGGGGTAACGTTCAGCCCCAGCATTTT,CASSPERGNVQPQHF
.,TRBJ2-3,TRBV6-5,.,TGTGCCAGCAGTTACACGGCCAACCTTCCCCTCCCGCAGTATTTT,CASSYTANLPLPQYF
many,TRBJ1-4,TRBV12-3/TRBV12-4,.,TGTGCCAGCAGTTTTCAGGGAACTAATGAAAAACTGTTTTTT,CASSFQGTNEKLFF
.,TRBJ2-7,TRBV28,TRBD2,TGTGCCAGCAGTTTACCGCCTAGCGGGACCTACGAGCAGTACTTC,CASSLPPSGTYEQYF
many,TRBJ2-1,TRBV11-2,TRBD2,TGTGCCAGCAATCTAGCAGCGGGAGGGGCCTCCTACAATGAGCAGTTCTTC,CASNLAAGGASYNEQFF
many,TRBJ2-7,TRBV28,.,TGTGCCAGCAGTTTCGGTGGGGACCGGAGTTTCTACGAGCAGTACTTC,CASSFGGDRSFYEQYF
.,TRBJ2-1,TRBV7-9,.,TGTGCCAGCAGCTTAGGGGTGGGGAGTTTCAACAATGAGCAGTTCTTC,CASSLGVGSFNNEQFF
few,TRBJ1-2,TRBV2,TRBD1,TGTGCCAGCAGTGAATTGTGGACAGGCGTCTTC,CASSELWTGVF
many,TRBJ1-1,TRBV7-9,.,TGTGCCAGCAGCTTAGGGGACCCGGTGGGGGAAGCTTTCTTT,CASSLGDPVGEAFF
many,TRBJ2-3,TRBV28,TRBD2,TGTGCCAGCAGTCCGGGACTAGCGGGAGTGGGTGATACGCAGTATTTT,CASSPGLAGVGDTQYF
many,TRBJ2-5,TRBV25-1,.,TGTGCCAGCAGTGACCCCCAAGAGACCCAGTACTTC,CASSDPQETQYF
many,TRBJ2-1,TRBV5-1,.,TGCGCCAGCAGCTCGGACTCGAATTACAATGAGCAGTTCTTC,CASSSDSNYNEQFF
many,TRBJ2-7,TRBV7-2,TRBD2,TGTGCCAGCAGCTTAGTAGCGGGAGGTTTGCGCGAGCAGTACTTC,CASSLVAGGLREQYF
many,TRBJ2-7,TRBV7-9,.,TGTGCCAGCAGCTCAGGGGTGTACTCCTACGAGCAGTACTTC,CASSSGVYSYEQYF
many,TRBJ2-1,TRBV25-1,.,TGTGCCAGCAGTGTCCGTGCCAGCTCCTACAATGAGCAGTTCTTC,CASSVRASSYNEQFF
few,TRBJ1-4,TRBV20-1,.,TGCAGTGCTACAGTCCGGGATAATAACGAAAAACTGTTTTTT,CSATVRDNNEKLFF
many,TRBJ2-4,TRBV12-3/TRBV12-4,TRBD1,TGTGCCAGCAGTTTAAGACAGGGGGCCAAAAACATTCAGTACTTC,CASSLRQGAKNIQYF
many,TRBJ1-1,TRBV12-3/TRBV12-4,.,TGTGCCAGCAGTTTCTCTCTGAACACTGAAGCTTTCTTT,CASSFSLNTEAFF
.,TRBJ1-2,TRBV20-1,.,TGCAGTGCGCCCTATGGCTACACCTTC,CSAPYGYTF
few,TRBJ2-1,TRBV29-1,TRBD1,TGCAGCGTCCCACCGGGGACAGAATACAATGAGCAGTTCTTC,CSVPPGTEYNEQFF
many,TRBJ2-7,TRBV4-1,.,TGCGCCAGCAGCCAAGCACGGGACGGCAACCCCTACGAGCAGTACTTC,CASSQARDGNPYEQYF
many,TRBJ2-5,TRBV5-1,TRBD2,TGCGCCAGCAGCCCAGCCCCCACTAGCGGCCAAGAGACCCAGTACTTC,CASSPAPTSGQETQYF
many,TRBJ2-1,TRBV10-2,.,TGCGCCACCCAACCGACTGCCAGCTCCTACAATGAGCAGTTCTTC,CATQPTASSYNEQFF
many,TRBJ2-3,TRBV9,TRBD2,TGTGCCAGCAGCGTAGGTGGTAGTTGGGGAGCGGGACTCCACACTAGCACAGATACGCAGTATTTT,CASSVGGSWGAGLHTSTDTQYF
.,TRBJ2-7,TRBV7-2,TRBD2,TGTGCCAGCAGCGCCTGGACTAGCTACGAGCAGTACTTC,CASSAWTSYEQYF
once,TRBJ2-5,TRBV27,TRBD2,TGTGCCAGCAGCCCATTCCCTAGCGGGGCTGCGGAGACCCAGTACTTC,CASSPFPSGAAETQYF
few,TRBJ1-2,TRBV4-2,.,TGTGCCAGCAGCCGAGAGGGATTCTCCGACTATGGCTACACCTTC,CASSREGFSDYGYTF
many,TRBJ2-2,TRBV27,TRBD2,TGTGCCAGCAGTTTATCGGCGGGAGAGGTCACCGGGGAGCTGTTTTTT,CASSLSAGEVTGELFF
many,TRBJ2-5,TRBV7-9,.,TGTGCCAGCAGCTCGAGACCAATTCAAGAGACCCAGTACTTC,CASSSRPIQETQYF
many,TRBJ1-5,TRBV20-1,TRBD1,TGCAGTGCTAGCCTGCGCGGGACAGGGGAGCAGCCCCAGCATTTT,CSASLRGTGEQPQHF
many,TRBJ2-7,TRBV29-1,.,TGCAGCGCCAAAGCCGAGGGCGAGCAGTACTTC,CSAKAEGEQYF
.,TRBJ2-4,TRBV25-1,.,TGTGCCAGCAGTCCTAAAACAGGGCTTGCCAAAAACATTCAGTACTTC,CASSPKTGLAKNIQYF
.,TRBJ1-2,TRBV29-1,.,TGCAGCGTCCTAAGCTACGGCGGCTACACCTTC,CSVLSYGGYTF
many,TRBJ2-3,TRBV13,TRBD1,TGTGCCAGCAGCCGTCACGGACAGGGGTCCGGTCCCCTCACAGATACGCAGTATTTT,CASSRHGQGSGPLTDTQYF
many,TRBJ2-1,TRBV20-1,.,TGCAGTGCTAGACCCGATCTAGCTCATGAGCAGTTCTTC,CSARPDLAHEQFF
.,TRBJ1-2,TRBV27,.,TGTGCCAGCAGTTCCAACCCGGGGCCGGGCTACTATGGCTACACCTTC,CASSSNPGPGYYGYTF
many,TRBJ2-2,TRBV5-1,.,TGCGCCAGCAGCTTATGGGTTAGCGCGAACACCGGGGAGCTGTTTTTT,CASSLWVSANTGELFF
many,TRBJ2-2,TRBV5-1,.,TGCGCCAGCAGCTTGGGGGCGCTGACGGACACCGGGGAGCTGTTTTTT,CASSLGALTDTGELFF
many,TRBJ1-1,TRBV6-2/TRBV6-3,TRBD1,TGTGCCAGCAGTTATTGGGACAGGGCGGACACTGAAGCTTTCTTT,CASSYWDRADTEAFF
many,TRBJ1-1,TRBV7-9,.,TGTGCCAGCAGCTTAGTCGGAGCCAGGGAAGCTTTCTTT,CASSLVGAREAFF
few,TRBJ2-7,TRBV20-1,TRBD2,TGCAGTGCTAGTCGACCGGGATTTGGGGGACTAGCGGGAGTCGAGCAGTACTTC,CSASRPGFGGLAGVEQYF
many,TRBJ2-1,TRBV12-3/TRBV12-4,TRBD2,TGTGCCAGCGCCCTCATAGCGGGAGACTACAATGAGCAGTTCTTC,CASALIAGDYNEQFF
.,TRBJ1-3,TRBV20-1,.,TGCAGTGCCACCGGGACCCGGAGAAACACCATATATTTT,CSATGTRRNTIYF
many,TRBJ1-5,TRBV4-3,.,TGCGCCAGCAGCCACGACCAGGGTAGCAATCAGCCCCAGCATTTT,CASSHDQGSNQPQHF
few,TRBJ2-1,TRBV6-2/TRBV6-3,TRBD2,TGTGCCAGCAGCCTCCGACTAGCGGGAGTAGCCTACAATGAGCAGTTCTTC,CASSLRLAGVAYNEQFF